These 18 T cell receptor beta chains share one sample of origin, sequenced in a study of cytomegalovirus exposure and HLA in healthy donors (dated by TCRdb to 2016 to 2017). The library relied on the immunoSEQ multiplex PCR assay. Drawn from immuneACCESS, this table holds only the in-frame rearrangements with V and J called that TCRdb kept. Clones are partly lost; checked studies trace under half to an unresolved V gene and leave the rest unexplained. Across this sample there are tens of thousands of clones, with around nine tenths seen only once. The ten largest clones represent 1% to 1.2% of the sample. Source material: PBMCs. Every receptor here comes from a man younger than 30 in good health and CMV-seronegative.

CDR3 in DNA: TGTGCCAGCAGCTGGGCGAGCGGGACTTTCTACGAGCAGTACTTC. It specifies CASSWASGTFYEQYF. The chain employs TRBV7-2 and TRBJ2-7, with 7 bases aligning to TRBD2. J lost 3 bases, V lost 4 bases, and 9 bases had no gene match. CDR3 length: 15 amino acids. The germline V gene encodes CDR1 SGHTA and CDR2 FQGNSA.

The V gene is TRBV27, the J gene TRBJ2-1, with TRBD2 matching 9 bases. This CDR3 contains 17 residues. The germline gives CDR1 MNHEY, CDR2 SMNVEV (reference sequence). After removal of 5 bases from V and 7 bases from J, the junction contained 15 bases not matched to a gene. The CDR3 DNA sequence: TGTGCCAGCAGTCCAAGGTTCGCGGGAGGGCCTAAAAATGAGCAGTTCTTC. The encoded protein is CASSPRFAGGPKNEQFF.

The J gene is TRBJ1-3, the V gene TRBV4-1, with TRBD1 as a possible D gene (5 bases). CDR1 and CDR2 (germline): MGHRA, YSYEKL. The V end lost 1 base, the J end lost 2 bases, and 12 bases lay between the germline ends. The CDR3 length is 16 residues. DNA of the CDR3: TGCGCCAGCAGCCAAGCCCGGGGGAAGGCTGGAAACACCATATATTTT. Its protein is CASSQARGKAGNTIYF.

The V and J genes are TRBV20-1 and TRBJ2-7; no clear D gene. The CDR3 is 10 amino acids. CDR1 is DFQATT, CDR2 SNEGSKA, per germline (reference sequence). V was cut by 5 bases and J by 6 bases, with 8 bases left in between. The CDR3 sequence is CSAEWSEQYF. CDR3 nucleotides: TGCAGTGCTGAATGGAGCGAGCAGTACTTC.

The chain has TRBV12-5 and TRBJ1-3; D unclear. V gave up 0 bases and J gave up 0 bases, with 12 bases separating them. The CDR3 has 17 amino acids. The germline gives CDR1 LGHNT, CDR2 FRNRAP. The CDR3 here is CASGLVQNSYSGNTIYF. The CDR3 DNA reads TGTGCTAGTGGTTTGGTTCAAAACAGCTACTCTGGAAACACCATATATTTT.

This clone has a single count. This chain links TRBV7-8 with TRBJ2-5; TRBD2 aligns across 10 bases. V was clipped by 4 bases and J by 7 bases; unmatched bases: 18. The CDR3 runs 18 residues. Germline loops: CDR1 SGHVS, CDR2 FQNEAQ. In DNA, the CDR3 is TGTGCCAGCAGCTCCTCTCCGGGACTAGCGTCCGGGTGGGTGACCCAGTACTTC. This sequence encodes CASSSSPGLASGWVTQYF. The variable domain in full, with the rest retrieved from reference TRBV7-8 and TRBJ2-5, is GAGVSQSPRYKVAKRGQDVALRCDPISGHVSLFWYQQALGQGPEFLTYFQNEAQLDKSGLPSDRFFAERPEGSVSTLKIQRTQQEDSAVYLCASSSSPGLASGWVTQYFGPGTRLLVL.

The rearrangement joins TRBV7-4 to TRBJ2-7; TRBD1 agrees at 10 bases. J lost 0 bases, V lost 1 base, and 6 bases had no gene match. The CDR3 is made up of 17 amino acids. Germline CDR1 is SGHVT and CDR2 is SQSDAQ. CDR3 DNA sequence: TGTGCCAGCAGCTTAGTTCCGGGACAGGGGTTCTCCTACGAGCAGTACTTC. The encoded protein is CASSLVPGQGFSYEQYF.

The rearrangement joins TRBV27 to TRBJ2-7, with 8 bases aligning to TRBD2. The V segment lost 3 bases and the J segment 4 bases; nucleotides outside the gene matches: 8. Germline CDR1 is MNHEY and CDR2 is SMNVEV (reference sequence). This CDR3 spans 15 amino acids. The CDR3 reads CASSFRVTGGYEQYF. Here the CDR3 DNA reads TGTGCCAGCAGTTTTCGGGTGACGGGAGGGTACGAGCAGTACTTC.

This rearrangement joins TRBV7-2 to TRBJ1-1; a possible D gene is TRBD1 (6 bases). Germline values: CDR1 SGHTA, CDR2 FQGNSA. CDR3 length equals 14 residues. V dropped 5 bases and J dropped 4 bases, with 14 bases sitting between them. CDR3 sequence reads: CASSVQGGGTEAFF. CDR3 nucleotides: TGTGCCAGCAGCGTCCAGGGAGGGGGCACTGAAGCTTTCTTT.

V is TRBV4-1 and J is TRBJ2-7, with 10 bases that match TRBD1. CDR3 length equals 15 residues. V gave up 1 base and J gave up 3 bases; unmatched junction bases: 3. Germline CDR1 is MGHRA and CDR2 is YSYEKL. DNA for the CDR3: TGCGCCAGCAGCCAAGCTGGGACAGGGGTCTACGAGCAGTACTTC. Translating it yields CASSQAGTGVYEQYF.

The V and J genes are TRBV5-1 and TRBJ1-1; tentatively, D is TRBD1 (5 bases). This CDR3 has 12 residues. Trimming left V 1 base short and J 5 bases short, with 6 bases between. The germline V gene has CDR1 SGHRS and CDR2 YFSETQ. As DNA, the CDR3 is TGCGCCAGCAGCTTGCCAGGGACTGAAGCTTTCTTT. Translated, it gives CASSLPGTEAFF.

The chain has TRBV30 and TRBJ2-7, with TRBD1 identical over 8 bases. The CDR3 consists of 15 residues. The V and J ends lost 3 bases and 3 bases, in that order; junction bases with no gene match: 10. Germline V gives CDR1 GTSNPN, CDR2 SVGIG (reference sequence). CDR3 sequence: CAWSPPGQGHYEQYF. The CDR3 DNA sequence: TGTGCCTGGAGCCCACCAGGACAGGGACACTACGAGCAGTACTTC. Filled out from reference TRBV30 and TRBJ2-7, the complete variable domain reads SQTIHQWPATLVQPVGSPLSLECTVEGTSNPNLYWYRQAAGRGLQLLFYSVGIGQISSEVPQNLSASRPQDRQFILSSKKLLLSDSGFYLCAWSPPGQGHYEQYFGPGTRLTVT.

The V gene is TRBV28, the J gene TRBJ1-5; no definite D call. The CDR3 runs 13 residues. Trimming shortened V by 3 bases and J by 4 bases, and 7 bases separated the two germline ends. In germline, CDR1 is MDHEN, CDR2 SYDVKM. The CDR3 sequence is CASSFGGNQPQHF. The DNA of the CDR3 is TGTGCCAGCAGTTTCGGAGGGAATCAGCCCCAGCATTTT.

This chain joins TRBV5-4 and TRBJ1-4; D might be TRBD1 (5 bases). V lost 4 bases and J lost 7, with 14 bases in between. The CDR3 is 14 residues long. Germline-derived CDR1 and CDR2 are SGHNT and YYREEE (reference sequence). DNA for the CDR3: TGTGCCAGCAGCCCTGGGTGGCAGGGTGAAAAACTGTTTTTT. This codes for CASSPGWQGEKLFF.

This chain joins TRBV7-2 and TRBJ1-4; D remains ambiguous. The length of the CDR3 is 14 residues. V dropped 1 base and J dropped 10 bases, with 13 bases sitting between them. CDR1 is SGHTA, CDR2 FQGNSA, per germline. In DNA, the CDR3 is TGTGCCAGCAGCTTAGGCCTGGGAGCGGGAAAACTGTTTTTT. Its translation: CASSLGLGAGKLFF.

This chain joins TRBV28 and TRBJ2-3; TRBD2 is a possible D gene (6 bases). Looked up from germline, CDR1 is MDHEN and CDR2 is SYDVKM. The CDR3 is 16 residues long. V was shortened by 5 bases and J by 0 bases, with 15 bases between the two germline ends. CDR3 nucleotide sequence: TGTGCCAGCAGTAACCGGGACTGGACTAGCACAGATACGCAGTATTTT. The encoded protein is CASSNRDWTSTDTQYF.

The chain combines TRBV2 with TRBJ2-5; 7 positions agree with TRBD1. CDR3 length equals 12 residues. Germline trimming cut 8 bases from V and 2 bases from J; bases unmatched to any gene: 2. Germline V gene data show CDR1 as SNHLY and CDR2 as FYNNEI. CDR3 region: CASSGQQETQYF. For the CDR3, the DNA is TGTGCCAGCTCGGGACAGCAAGAGACCCAGTACTTC.

The genes are TRBV7-9 and TRBJ2-3; D possibly corresponds to TRBD1 (5 bases). The CDR3 is 16 residues long. Germline assignment: CDR1 SEHNR and CDR2 FQNEAQ (reference sequence). The V gene lost 6 bases and the J gene lost 6 bases, with 22 bases spanning the gap. The CDR3 loop reads CASRQAVQGGWDTQYF. The CDR3 DNA reads as TGTGCCAGCAGGCAGGCGGTCCAGGGCGGATGGGATACGCAGTATTTT.